The 26 T cell receptor beta chains below come from one sample, sequenced in a study of T cell responses to AZD1222 COVID-19 vaccine. Profiled with immunoSEQ multiplex PCR; TCRdb holds only in-frame clones, not every one. Altogether 95,000 to 110,000 clones are present, about 91% being singletons, with the ten largest covering approximately 19%. The sequences come from peripheral blood, collected on day 0 of AZD1222 vaccination. The receptors come from an adult in good health.

This chain links TRBV7-9 with TRBJ1-1, with D possibly matching TRBD1 (5 bases). V dropped 2 bases and J dropped 0 bases, with 13 bases sitting between them. The CDR3 extends over 16 amino acids. Per the germline V gene, CDR1 is SEHNR and CDR2 is FQNEAQ (reference sequence). CDR3 sequence (DNA): TGTGCCAGCAGCTTATGGCAGGGTCACCTGAACACTGAAGCTTTCTTT. Residues: CASSLWQGHLNTEAFF.

The chain employs TRBV19 and TRBJ1-4; D gene uncertain. V was clipped by 5 bases and J by 7 bases, with 17 bases between them. Germline CDR1 reads LNHDA; CDR2 reads SQIVND (reference sequence). This CDR3 is built from 15 residues. In DNA, the CDR3 is TGTGCCAGTAGTTTCCAAGCGGCCCGGGGTGAAAAACTGTTTTTT. Encoded protein: CASSFQAARGEKLFF.

The sample holds a few counts of this clone. The V gene is TRBV5-1, the J gene TRBJ2-7; TRBD1 agrees at 10 bases. CDR3 length: 13 amino acids. Germline V CDR1 and CDR2: SGHRS, YFSETQ. J gave up 5 bases and V 4 bases, and 3 bases lay outside the gene matches. The CDR3 sequence is CASSGTGDDEQYF. CDR3 coding DNA: TGCGCCAGCAGCGGGACAGGGGACGACGAGCAGTACTTC.

The V and J genes are TRBV18 and TRBJ2-2; D is uncertain. There are 15 residues in the CDR3. V was shortened by 2 bases and J by 0 bases, with 7 bases between the two germline ends. Per germline, CDR1 KGHSH and CDR2 LQKENI. In DNA form, the CDR3 reads TGTGCCAGCTCACCAGGGTCCTCGAACACCGGGGAGCTGTTTTTT. Encoded protein: CASSPGSSNTGELFF.

The rearrangement joins TRBV19 to TRBJ2-1, with a tentative D call TRBD2 (6 bases). Trimming removed 7 bases at V and 0 bases at J, with 25 bases between. Germline CDR1 is LNHDA and CDR2 is SQIVND (reference sequence). The CDR3 is made up of 19 amino acids. The CDR3 is CASTPTSGGFFSSYNEQFF. The CDR3 DNA is TGTGCCAGTACCCCGACTAGTGGGGGTTTTTTCAGCTCCTACAATGAGCAGTTCTTC.

This clone was seen a few times. V is TRBV2 and J is TRBJ1-5; no definite D call. This CDR3 is built from 14 residues. Trimming stripped 8 bases from V and 1 base from J, with 12 bases between. Germline V gene data show CDR1 as SNHLY and CDR2 as FYNNEI. This chain's CDR3 is CASLPGGSNQPQHF. In DNA, the CDR3 is TGTGCCAGCCTACCTGGTGGGAGCAATCAGCCCCAGCATTTT.

This clone was observed once. The chain combines TRBV14 with TRBJ1-4; D possibly corresponds to TRBD1 (6 bases). Looked up from germline, CDR1 is SGHDN and CDR2 is FVKESK. V lost 4 bases, J lost 8 bases, and 17 bases lay in between. The CDR3 contains 15 residues. CDR3 region: CASSLHAWGHEKLFF. In DNA form, the CDR3 reads TGTGCCAGCAGCCTACACGCTTGGGGACACGAAAAACTGTTTTTT.

This clone was recorded once. The chain uses TRBV4-1 and TRBJ2-7; 7 bases agree with TRBD1. This CDR3 has 16 amino acids. The V and J ends lost 1 base and 1 base, in that order; junction bases with no gene match: 7. Germline loops: CDR1 MGHRA, CDR2 YSYEKL. The CDR3 DNA reads as TGCGCCAGCAGCCAAGGACCGGGACAGAAGTCCTACGAGCAGTACTTC. This encodes CASSQGPGQKSYEQYF.

This rearrangement joins TRBV27 to TRBJ2-3, with D perhaps TRBD2 (6 bases). The CDR3 has 16 residues. With 5 bases removed from V and 3 bases from J, the gap between germline ends came to 18 bases. Germline assignment: CDR1 MNHEY and CDR2 SMNVEV (reference sequence). The CDR3 loop reads CASSPFLWGTTDTQYF. Here the CDR3 DNA reads TGTGCCAGCAGTCCCTTCCTGTGGGGGACTACAGATACGCAGTATTTT.

The CDR3 loop reads CASSSSQVVEAFF. For the CDR3, the DNA is TGCGCCAGCAGCTCGAGTCAGGTCGTCGAAGCTTTCTTT. The V and J genes are TRBV5-1 and TRBJ1-1; D is uncertain. Trimming took off 3 bases at V and 8 bases at J, with 14 bases between the two ends. The CDR3 has 13 amino acids. Germline CDR1 reads SGHRS; CDR2 reads YFSETQ.

This chain links TRBV19 with TRBJ1-2; no firm D call. V lost 7 bases to trimming and J lost 4 bases, with 13 bases between them. The CDR3 contains 13 residues. Per the germline V gene, CDR1 is LNHDA and CDR2 is SQIVND (reference sequence). CDR3 sequence: CASTPGAGYGYTF. Here the CDR3 DNA reads TGTGCCAGTACTCCCGGTGCGGGCTATGGCTACACCTTC.

The chain links TRBV7-2 to TRBJ2-2, with D possibly being TRBD1 or TRBD2 (5 bases each). Trimming cost V 5 bases and J 4 bases, with 11 bases left between them. This CDR3 has 14 amino acids. CDR1 and CDR2 from the germline V gene are SGHTA and FQGNSA. The CDR3 is CASSPRGATGELFF. The CDR3 DNA follows: TGTGCCAGCAGCCCAAGAGGGGCCACCGGGGAGCTGTTTTTT.

V usage is TRBV6-4 and J usage is TRBJ1-1, with TRBD1 matching over 7 bases. Germline CDR1 and CDR2: MRHNA and SNTAGT. V lost 6 bases to trimming and J lost 1 base; unmatched junction nucleotides: 2. The CDR3 loop spans 13 amino acids. The CDR3 bases are TGTGCCAGCAGAAGGACAGGGAACACTGAAGCTTTCTTT. Its protein product is CASRRTGNTEAFF.

This clone was observed once. The V and J genes are TRBV9 and TRBJ2-5; TRBD2 agrees at 8 bases. Germline V gene lookup returns CDR1 SGDLS and CDR2 YYNGEE. The CDR3 consists of 14 residues. V was pared by 4 bases and J by 4 bases, with 6 bases of the junction left unmatched. The CDR3, as DNA: TGTGCCAGCAGCCCCGGGGGGGCCCTAGAGACCCAGTACTTC. It encodes CASSPGGALETQYF.

V gene TRBV7-2 combines with J gene TRBJ2-1; D may match TRBD1 or TRBD2 (6 bases each). The CDR3 covers 14 residues. Germline lookup yields CDR1 SGHTA and CDR2 FQGNSA. V was trimmed by 3 bases and J by 5 bases, leaving 11 bases between them. The CDR3 spells CASSLRDNNNEQFF. In nucleotides, the CDR3 is TGTGCCAGCAGCTTGCGGGACAACAACAATGAGCAGTTCTTC.

This chain links TRBV3-1 (or the pseudogene TRBV3-2) with TRBJ2-1; the match to TRBD2 covers 7 bases. Germline CDR1 reads LGHDT; CDR2 reads YNNKEL (reference sequence). The CDR3 sequence is 15 residues long. V lost 7 bases and J lost 8; bases outside the gene matches: 14. CDR3 bases: TGTGCCAGCAACAATAGAGCGGGGTCTGTGGATGAGCAGTTCTTC. Its translation: CASNNRAGSVDEQFF.

The CDR3 is CAISVQGAGQPQHF. The CDR3, as DNA: TGTGCCATCAGTGTCCAGGGGGCGGGTCAGCCCCAGCATTTT. This sequence joins TRBV10-3 and TRBJ1-5; 8 nucleotides align to TRBD1. The CDR3 length is 14 residues. With V trimmed by 4 bases and J by 6 bases, 5 bases remained unmatched. CDR1 is ENHRY, CDR2 SYGVKD, per germline.

The rearrangement links TRBV4-2 to TRBJ1-2; 9 bases align to TRBD1. The CDR3 is 14 residues long. Germline assignment: CDR1 LGHNA and CDR2 YNFKEQ. Trimming at V came to 4 bases and at J to 6 bases, leaving 6 bases not matched to a gene. CDR3 amino acids: CASSRDRGLDGYTF. CDR3 in DNA: TGTGCCAGCAGCCGCGACAGGGGGTTGGATGGCTACACCTTC.

The V gene is TRBV15, the J gene TRBJ2-2; 8 bases are a match to TRBD1. Trimming at V came to 4 bases and at J to 1 base, leaving 5 bases not matched to a gene. The CDR3 covers 16 residues. Germline-derived CDR1 and CDR2 are LNHNV and YYDKDF (reference sequence). The CDR3 here is CATSTYRGENTGELFF. The CDR3 nucleotides are TGTGCCACCAGCACCTACAGGGGGGAGAACACCGGGGAGCTGTTTTTT. Full variable domain (rest looked up from reference TRBV15 and TRBJ2-2): DAMVIQNPRYQVTQFGKPVTLSCSQTLNHNVMYWYQQKSSQAPKLLFHYYDKDFNNEADTPDNFQSRRPNTSFCFLDIRSPGLGDTAMYLCATSTYRGENTGELFFGEGSRLTVL.

CDR3 loop: CASSRTGMNSYEQYF. DNA for the CDR3: TGTGCCAGCAGCCGCACAGGGATGAATTCCTACGAGCAGTACTTC. This sequence joins TRBV7-6 and TRBJ2-7; possible D gene TRBD1, 6 bases. The V gene's germline CDR1 is SGHVS and CDR2 FNYEAQ. The CDR3 runs to 15 residues. V was pared by 5 bases and J by 1 base, with 15 bases between.

The rearrangement links TRBV3-1 (or the pseudogene TRBV3-2) to TRBJ1-2; 7 nucleotides align to TRBD1. After removal of 0 bases from V and 4 bases from J, the junction contained 5 bases not matched to a gene. Germline V gives CDR1 LGHDT, CDR2 YNNKEL (reference sequence). CDR3 size: 15 residues. CDR3 bases: TGTGCCAGCAGCCAAGATGGGGGGGACAGCTATGGCTACACCTTC. Residues: CASSQDGGDSYGYTF.

The chain carries TRBV5-1 and TRBJ1-5, with a possible D match to TRBD1 (5 bases). The ends were cut back, 0 bases at V and 4 bases at J, with 11 bases in the middle. Germline lookup yields CDR1 SGHRS and CDR2 YFSETQ. This CDR3 contains 15 residues. The CDR3, as DNA: TGCGCCAGCAGCTTGGCCCCCGGACAAAATCAGCCCCAGCATTTT. As protein: CASSLAPGQNQPQHF.

V and J are TRBV9 and TRBJ1-5; D remains ambiguous. The CDR3 covers 16 residues. CDR1 and CDR2 (germline): SGDLS, YYNGEE. Trimming cost V 5 bases and J 2 bases, with 17 bases left between them. The CDR3 spells CASSPRGDIGNQPQHF. The CDR3 nucleotides are TGTGCCAGCAGTCCTCGGGGAGACATAGGCAATCAGCCCCAGCATTTT. Drawing the rest from reference TRBV9 and TRBJ1-5, the complete variable domain is DSGVTQTPKHLITATGQRVTLRCSPRSGDLSVYWYQQSLDQGLQFLIQYYNGEERAKGNILERFSAQQFPDLHSELNLSSLELGDSALYFCASSPRGDIGNQPQHFGDGTRLSIL.

The gene calls are TRBV7-9 and TRBJ1-4, with 12 bases identical to TRBD1. Trimming cost V 9 bases and J 8 bases; bases outside gene matches: 16. CDR1 and CDR2 from the germline V gene are SEHNR and FQNEAQ (reference sequence). The CDR3 is 17 residues long. CDR3 in DNA: TGTGCCAGTTCTAATGGGACAGGGGGCGCTTTTCGAGAAAAACTGTTTTTT. Translation: CASSNGTGGAFREKLFF.

V and J are TRBV7-9 and TRBJ2-1; no clear D gene. The V end was cut by 5 bases, the J end by 6 bases, with 11 bases between. This CDR3 has 13 residues. CDR1 and CDR2 from the germline V gene are SEHNR and FQNEAQ (reference sequence). In nucleotides, the CDR3 is TGTGCCAGCAGCCCGACCAGAGGCAATGAGCAGTTCTTC. Amino acids: CASSPTRGNEQFF.

This clone has only one observation. The CDR3 loop reads CASSSGTDYWYGYTF. The CDR3 DNA reads as TGTGCCAGTAGTTCCGGGACGGATTATTGGTATGGCTACACCTTC. The chain carries TRBV19 and TRBJ1-2; D may be TRBD1 (5 bases). There are 15 residues in the CDR3. The V gene lost 5 bases and the J gene lost 5 bases, with 18 bases spanning the gap. Germline CDR1 reads LNHDA; CDR2 reads SQIVND (reference sequence). The full variable domain, completed using reference TRBV19 and TRBJ1-2, is DGGITQSPKYLFRKEGQNVTLSCEQNLNHDAMYWYRQDPGQGLRLIYYSQIVNDFQKGDIAEGYSVSREKKESFPLTVTSAQKNPTAFYLCASSSGTDYWYGYTFGSGTRLTVV.